The 14 T cell receptor beta chains below all came from one sample that was sequenced in a study of Ad26.COV2.S vaccination and SARS-CoV-2 variants. Regarding treatment: about 20 received Ad26.COV2.S at low or high dose, single or two shots; about five received placebo; per-sample allocation not given. Vaccine and placebo recipients were sampled on day 63 after the first injection. Produced via immunoSEQ multiplex PCR; TCRdb's table is partial and in-frame only. This sample has around 420,000 clones, with over 75% found just once. The sequencing used peripheral blood, collected in a trial of Ad26.COV2.S vaccine versus placebo. The receptor source for this set is a person aged 18-60 years who received the Ad26.COV2.S COVID-19 vaccine or a placebo.

The genes are TRBV7-3 and TRBJ2-7; no firm D call. The CDR3 has 13 amino acids. The germline V gene encodes CDR1 SGHTA and CDR2 FQGTGA. The V end lost 6 bases, the J end lost 1 base, and 10 bases lay between the germline ends. CDR3 coding DNA: TGTGCCAGCAGTGTGGATAGGTCCTACGAGCAGTACTTC. It translates to CASSVDRSYEQYF. The variable domain in full, with the rest retrieved from reference TRBV7-3 and TRBJ2-7, is GAGVSQTPSNKVTEKGKYVELRCDPISGHTALYWYRQSLGQGPEFLIYFQGTGAADDSGLPNDRFFAVRPEGSVSTLKIQRTERGDSAVYLCASSVDRSYEQYFGPGTRLTVT.

V is TRBV5-4 and J is TRBJ2-1; 7 bases agree with TRBD1. The CDR3 spans 15 residues. The trim removed 4 bases at V and 5 bases at J, leaving 9 bases unmatched. Germline CDR1 and CDR2: SGHNT and YYREEE (reference sequence). The CDR3 DNA follows: TGTGCCAGCAGCATAGACAGGGCTAGGGACAATGAGCAGTTCTTC. Amino acids: CASSIDRARDNEQFF.

The gene calls are TRBV18 and TRBJ2-1, with 8 positions matching TRBD2. J was trimmed by 9 bases and V by 3 bases; bases with no gene match: 7. This CDR3 has 14 amino acids. Germline V gene lookup returns CDR1 KGHSH and CDR2 LQKENI. CDR3 sequence reads: CASSPGAGGGEQFF. CDR3 DNA sequence: TGTGCCAGCTCACCGGGCGCCGGGGGGGGTGAGCAGTTCTTC.

This chain uses TRBV27 with TRBJ1-4; TRBD1 agrees at 10 bases. With 3 bases clipped from V and 8 bases from J, the junction kept 6 bases outside the gene matches. CDR3 length: 15 residues. Germline loops: CDR1 MNHEY, CDR2 SMNVEV (reference sequence). This CDR3 is CASSFRTGGREKLFF. In DNA, the CDR3 is TGTGCCAGCAGTTTCCGGACAGGGGGGCGAGAAAAACTGTTTTTT.

About this clone: Other nucleotide sequences from this sample produce the same CDR3. The chain recombines TRBV12-3 or TRBV12-4 with TRBJ2-7; D not certain. The CDR3 contains 12 residues. The V and J ends lost 6 bases and 4 bases respectively, with 10 bases between them. The CDR3 region has the DNA TGTGCCAGCAGCCCCCACGGTTACGAGCAGTACTTC. Its protein product is CASSPHGYEQYF.

The chain combines TRBV9 with TRBJ2-1; 8 bases fit TRBD2. The ends lost 0 bases at V and 9 bases at J; junction bases unmatched: 5. This CDR3 has 14 amino acids. Germline V gives CDR1 SGDLS, CDR2 YYNGEE. CDR3 protein: CASSVGAGGFEQFF. In nucleotides, the CDR3 is TGTGCCAGCAGCGTAGGTGCGGGGGGCTTTGAGCAGTTCTTC.

This sequence joins TRBV4-1 and TRBJ2-5; the match to TRBD1 covers 8 bases. The germline CDR1 and CDR2 sequences are MGHRA and YSYEKL. V lost 0 bases and J lost 5; bases outside the gene matches: 11. The CDR3 extends over 17 amino acids. DNA of the CDR3: TGCGCCAGCAGCCAAGATCAGGCAGGGGGCAGGGAGGAGACCCAGTACTTC. Its protein product is CASSQDQAGGREETQYF.

The J gene is TRBJ2-7, the V gene TRBV5-8, with a weak D call TRBD1 (5 bases). V shed 2 bases and J shed 1 base, with 7 bases lying between them. Germline V gene lookup returns CDR1 SGHTS and CDR2 YDEGEE. CDR3 length: 13 amino acids. CDR3 in amino acids: CASSFRVSYEQYF. CDR3 bases: TGTGCCAGCAGCTTCAGGGTGTCCTACGAGCAGTACTTC.

V and J are TRBV7-2 and TRBJ2-5; 8 bases line up with TRBD2. V shed 3 bases, J shed 1 base, and the junction held 7 bases outside the gene matches. The CDR3 contains 16 residues. The V gene's germline CDR1 is SGHTA and CDR2 FQGNSA. For the CDR3, the DNA is TGTGCCAGCAGCTTTCGGCGGGGGGCCCCCCAAGAGACCCAGTACTTC. Its protein product is CASSFRRGAPQETQYF.

J is TRBJ2-7 and V is TRBV29-1; no reliable D call. Germline values: CDR1 SQVTM, CDR2 ANQGSEA. The ends were cut back, 5 bases at V and 0 bases at J, with 5 bases in the middle. This CDR3 is built from 11 residues. The DNA of the CDR3 is TGCAGCGTTAGGTCCTCCTACGAGCAGTACTTC. Amino acids: CSVRSSYEQYF.

The rearrangement joins TRBV5-5 to TRBJ1-1; TRBD1 is a possible D gene (5 bases). There are 14 residues in the CDR3. Per germline, CDR1 SGHKS and CDR2 YYEKEE (reference sequence). V was trimmed by 2 bases and J by 1 base, leaving 9 bases between them. This CDR3 is CASSFGATNTEAFF. DNA of the CDR3: TGTGCCAGCAGCTTCGGGGCAACGAACACTGAAGCTTTCTTT.

The V call is TRBV7-2, the J call TRBJ2-3; no firm D call. In germline, CDR1 is SGHTA, CDR2 FQGNSA. V lost 5 bases and J 0 bases, leaving 12 bases between the germline ends. The CDR3 spans 15 residues. This CDR3 is CASSPRRLSTDTQYF. CDR3 bases: TGTGCCAGCAGCCCCCGCAGGCTCAGCACAGATACGCAGTATTTT. The variable domain in full, with the rest retrieved from reference TRBV7-2 and TRBJ2-3, is GAGVSQSPSNKVTEKGKDVELRCDPISGHTALYWYRQSLGQGLEFLIYFQGNSAPDKSGLPSDRFSAERTGGSVSTLTIQRTQQEDSAVYLCASSPRRLSTDTQYFGPGTRLTVL.

The genes are TRBV7-6 and TRBJ2-7; tentatively, D is TRBD1 or TRBD2 (6 bases each). V lost 5 bases to trimming and J lost 6 bases, with 20 bases between them. Germline assignment: CDR1 SGHVS and CDR2 FNYEAQ. The CDR3 has 15 residues. The CDR3 sequence: CASSPSGEELGEQYF. CDR3 nucleotides: TGTGCCAGCAGCCCTTCAGGGGAGGAACTGGGCGAGCAGTACTTC.

Turning to this clone: Other DNA variants within this sample encode the same CDR3. Written as DNA, the CDR3 is TGCGCCAGCAGCCAAGAAGGGCGGGAGAGTGAAAAACTGTTTTTT. Translation gives CASSQEGRESEKLFF. The chain has TRBV4-1 and TRBJ1-4; D unclear. The germline V gene has CDR1 MGHRA and CDR2 YSYEKL. Trimming shortened V by 0 bases and J by 7 bases, and 12 bases separated the two germline ends. This CDR3 has 15 residues.